Below, 31 T cell receptor beta chains from the same sample are listed, as sequenced in a study of CD8 T cells in ankylosing spondylitis. Findings of the study overall: Characteristic, it appeared, of ankylosing spondylitis blood was a TCR beta motif of eight highly homologous variants.

For these TCRs, the target antigens are not known. One entry per CDR3 protein results from TCRdb running MiXCR on the 5' RACE reads. The sample holds 700,000 to 850,000 distinct CDR3 sequences, approximately 12% seen once. The sample was blood, either unsorted or a sorted T cell fraction (not recorded which). The receptors derive from a male donor with ankylosing spondylitis.

The chain joins TRBV2 to TRBJ2-2; 10 positions agree with TRBD2. This CDR3 spans 14 amino acids. V lost 5 bases, J lost 7 bases, and 4 bases stayed unmatched. Per germline, CDR1 SNHLY and CDR2 FYNNEI. The CDR3 loop reads CASSSGRAIGELFF. For the CDR3, the DNA is TGTGCCAGCAGTAGCGGGAGGGCTATCGGGGAGCTGTTTTTT.

At least ten counts were recorded for this clonotype. The chain is built from TRBV12-3 or TRBV12-4 and TRBJ2-1, with TRBD2 matching 9 bases. V was pared by 4 bases and J by 0 bases, with 7 bases of the junction left unmatched. The CDR3 loop spans 17 amino acids. CDR3 in DNA: TGTGCCAGCAGTTGGGGGCGGGGGGGTCCCTCCTACAATGAGCAGTTCTTC. This sequence encodes CASSWGRGGPSYNEQFF.

This chain connects TRBV6-1 to TRBJ2-2, with a possible D match to TRBD1 (6 bases). Germline CDR1 MNHNS, CDR2 SASEGT. There are 14 residues in the CDR3. V was clipped by 2 bases and J by 3 bases, with 7 bases between them. This chain's CDR3 is CASSETGYTGELFF. CDR3 bases: TGTGCCAGCAGTGAAACAGGGTACACCGGGGAGCTGTTTTTT.

The chain couples TRBV20-1 to TRBJ2-7; TRBD1 might be the D (5 bases). The CDR3 loop spans 14 amino acids. CDR1 DFQATT and CDR2 SNEGSKA come from the germline V gene (reference sequence). The V gene lost 3 bases and the J gene lost 5 bases, with 17 bases spanning the gap. The chain's CDR3 is CSASRQGGLNEQYF. CDR3 DNA: TGCAGTGCTAGTCGGCAGGGCGGTTTAAACGAGCAGTACTTC.

The gene calls are TRBV7-2 and TRBJ2-2; possibly TRBD1 or TRBD2 for D (5 bases each). Trimming cost V 1 base and J 6 bases, with 9 bases left between them. The CDR3 sequence is 14 residues long. Germline V gives CDR1 SGHTA, CDR2 FQGNSA. In DNA form, the CDR3 reads TGTGCCAGCAGCTTAGATGGGGGTTCCGGGGAGCTGTTTTTT. Translation gives CASSLDGGSGELFF.

The table lists this clonotype with a few counts. The V call is TRBV12-3 or TRBV12-4, the J call TRBJ1-2, with D possibly matching TRBD1 (5 bases). Trimming cost V 5 bases and J 4 bases, with 14 bases left between them. The CDR3 is 14 residues long. This CDR3 is CASSLGGGTYGYTF. CDR3 nucleotides: TGTGCCAGCAGTCTCGGGGGAGGTACCTATGGCTACACCTTC.

The chain is built from TRBV7-9 and TRBJ2-1; D ambiguous. The CDR3 consists of 13 residues. The V and J ends lost 5 bases and 6 bases respectively, with 11 bases between them. CDR1 SEHNR and CDR2 FQNEAQ come from the germline V gene (reference sequence). CDR3 loop: CASSLSFSNEQFF. The CDR3 bases are TGTGCCAGCAGCCTATCTTTTTCCAATGAGCAGTTCTTC.

This clonotype was seen a handful of times. The chain couples TRBV4-3 to TRBJ1-1; D not resolved. V was pared by 0 bases and J by 3 bases, with 8 bases between. Germline V CDR1 and CDR2: LGHNA, YSLEER. This CDR3 is built from 14 residues. The CDR3 protein is CASSQDGSYTEAFF. DNA of the CDR3: TGCGCCAGCAGCCAAGACGGGTCGTACACTGAAGCTTTCTTT.

The chain combines TRBV12-3 or TRBV12-4 with TRBJ2-1, with 11 bases fitting TRBD2. Unmatched junction bases numbered 6, after V lost 7 bases and J lost 7 bases. The CDR3 spans 14 residues. The CDR3 nucleotides are TGTGCCAGCAAACTAGCGGGAGCGACTAATGAGCAGTTCTTC. This translates into CASKLAGATNEQFF.

The chain combines TRBV25-1 with TRBJ1-4; D gene ambiguous. Germline lookup yields CDR1 MGHDK and CDR2 SYGVNS. V was cut by 5 bases and J by 0 bases, with 13 bases left in between. The CDR3 covers 16 residues. This chain's CDR3 is CASSRLSYATNEKLFF. As DNA, the CDR3 is TGTGCCAGCAGTCGTTTATCCTATGCAACTAATGAAAAACTGTTTTTT.

This clonotype was seen a handful of times. V and J are TRBV19 and TRBJ1-2; D is uncertain. The CDR3 is made up of 15 amino acids. CDR1 and CDR2 (germline): LNHDA, SQIVND (reference sequence). V was cut by 0 bases and J by 2 bases, with 10 bases left in between. CDR3 coding DNA: TGTGCCAGTAGTATAGATCCGGGAGGGAACTATGGCTACACCTTC. This gives the protein CASSIDPGGNYGYTF.

The chain combines TRBV7-8 with TRBJ2-1; tentatively, D is TRBD1 or TRBD2 (5 bases each). The CDR3 consists of 16 residues. The germline V gene has CDR1 SGHVS and CDR2 FQNEAQ. V lost 4 bases, J lost 2 bases, and 15 bases lay in between. CDR3 DNA sequence: TGTGCCAGCAGCTCCGCGGCGCAGGGAGCCTACAATGAGCAGTTCTTC. Its protein product is CASSSAAQGAYNEQFF.

This clonotype was detected a few times. This chain connects TRBV7-2 to TRBJ2-7; 11 bases are a match to TRBD2. The CDR3 is 16 residues long. Germline V CDR1 and CDR2: SGHTA, FQGNSA. J was trimmed by 2 bases and V by 3 bases; bases with no gene match: 6. The CDR3 here is CASSFRLAGLPYEQYF. CDR3 nucleotide sequence: TGTGCCAGCAGCTTCCGACTAGCGGGGTTACCCTACGAGCAGTACTTC.

The V call is TRBV20-1, the J call TRBJ2-1; 7 bases map to TRBD2. Looked up from germline, CDR1 is DFQATT and CDR2 is SNEGSKA (reference sequence). This CDR3 contains 12 residues. J lost 7 bases, V lost 5 bases, and 5 bases had no gene match. The CDR3 sequence: CSAGGGGNEQFF. CDR3 bases: TGCAGTGCTGGGGGGGGAGGGAATGAGCAGTTCTTC.

The table lists this clonotype with many counts. The rearrangement uses TRBV29-1 and TRBJ1-1; maybe TRBD1 (5 bases). Germline values: CDR1 SQVTM, CDR2 ANQGSEA. CDR3 length: 13 amino acids. V shed 7 bases and J shed 5 bases, with 17 bases lying between them. This CDR3 is CSASPSGGTEAFF. CDR3 nucleotide sequence: TGCAGCGCGTCCCCGTCCGGGGGGACTGAAGCTTTCTTT. Supplemented by reference TRBV29-1 and TRBJ1-1, the full variable domain reads SAVISQKPSRDICQRGTSLTIQCQVDSQVTMMFWYRQQPGQSLTLIATANQGSEATYESGFVIDKFPISRPNLTFSTLTVSNMSPEDSSIYLCSASPSGGTEAFFGQGTRLTVV.

The chain is built from TRBV29-1 and TRBJ1-1; a possible D gene is TRBD1 (5 bases). CDR1 and CDR2 from the germline V gene are SQVTM and ANQGSEA. The V gene lost 4 bases and the J gene lost 5 bases, with 11 bases spanning the gap. This CDR3 has 12 residues. The CDR3: CSVAGLWTEAFF. CDR3 coding DNA: TGCAGCGTTGCAGGGTTATGGACTGAAGCTTTCTTT. Looking up the rest from reference TRBV29-1 and TRBJ1-1 gives the full variable domain: SAVISQKPSRDICQRGTSLTIQCQVDSQVTMMFWYRQQPGQSLTLIATANQGSEATYESGFVIDKFPISRPNLTFSTLTVSNMSPEDSSIYLCSVAGLWTEAFFGQGTRLTVV.

Only a few counts were recorded for this clonotype. This chain connects TRBV5-1 to TRBJ1-1; a weak D match, TRBD1 (5 bases). The CDR3 sequence is 14 residues long. The germline CDR1 and CDR2 sequences are SGHRS and YFSETQ. The V end lost 4 bases, the J end lost 0 bases, and 10 bases lay between the germline ends. The CDR3 reads CASSADRMNTEAFF. The CDR3 coding sequence is TGCGCCAGCAGCGCCGACAGAATGAACACTGAAGCTTTCTTT.

The CDR3 DNA sequence: TGTGCCAGCTTGCTAGCGGGAGGGCCAAGGGAGCAGTACTTC. Its translation: CASLLAGGPREQYF. The chain joins TRBV6-1 to TRBJ2-7; 12 bases map to TRBD2. Trimming took 8 bases from V and 7 from J; bases not matched to a gene: 9. The CDR3 sequence is 14 residues long. The germline gives CDR1 MNHNS, CDR2 SASEGT.

This clonotype was counted ten times or more. This chain joins TRBV20-1 and TRBJ1-2, with TRBD1 as a possible D gene (5 bases). The CDR3 totals 15 residues. V was clipped by 6 bases and J by 2 bases, with 19 bases between them. Germline V gives CDR1 DFQATT, CDR2 SNEGSKA (reference sequence). The CDR3 is CSAPRLGTANYGYTF. CDR3 nucleotides: TGCAGTGCCCCTAGGTTGGGGACCGCGAACTATGGCTACACCTTC.

This clonotype showed up just a few times. The chain joins TRBV7-3 to TRBJ2-1; TRBD2 matches at 8 bases. The length of the CDR3 is 17 residues. The germline V gene encodes CDR1 SGHTA and CDR2 FQGTGA. Germline trimming cut 1 base from V and 10 bases from J; bases unmatched to any gene: 15. The CDR3 loop is CASSLISAGGASREQFF. CDR3 DNA sequence: TGTGCCAGCAGCTTAATATCGGCCGGGGGGGCCTCCAGAGAGCAGTTCTTC.

The chain couples TRBV5-5 to TRBJ2-2; D might be TRBD1 (6 bases). Germline V gives CDR1 SGHKS, CDR2 YYEKEE (reference sequence). The CDR3 runs 15 residues. Trimming pared 5 bases from V and 0 bases from J, leaving 11 bases between. DNA of the CDR3: TGTGCCAGCAGGGGTTGGACAGCGAACACCGGGGAGCTGTTTTTT. Protein: CASRGWTANTGELFF.

This clonotype showed up many times. An end of the junction does not agree with germline; a read error may underlie this. The chain has TRBV29-1 and TRBJ1-4; D uncertain. CDR3 length equals 11 residues. Per the germline V gene, CDR1 is SQVTM and CDR2 is ANQGSEA. The CDR3 DNA reads as TGTGCGACGGCAACTAATGAAAAACTGTTTTTT. Translated: CATATNEKLFF.

This chain joins TRBV7-2 and TRBJ2-1; 12 nucleotides agree with TRBD2. The CDR3 runs to 14 residues. Germline V gene sequence: CDR1 SGHTA, CDR2 FQGNSA. The ends lost 7 bases at V and 4 bases at J; junction bases unmatched: 2. For the CDR3, the DNA is TGTGCCAGCAAAACTAGCGGGAGGTACAATGAGCAGTTCTTC. Its protein product is CASKTSGRYNEQFF.

This clonotype was counted only a few times. The chain has TRBV15 and TRBJ2-5; 8 bases match TRBD2. V shed 3 bases and J 5 bases; nucleotides not matched to a gene: 2. CDR3 length: 13 residues. Germline V gene data show CDR1 as LNHNV and CDR2 as YYDKDF (reference sequence). CDR3 nucleotides: TGTGCCACCAGCAGCGGCGGGAGGGAGACCCAGTACTTC. Its translation is CATSSGGRETQYF.

There are a few counts of this clonotype. The chain recombines TRBV3-1 with TRBJ2-2; D is unclear. Between the trimmed V and J ends, which lost 6 bases and 5 bases, there was a span of 4 bases. The CDR3 is made up of 11 amino acids. Germline values: CDR1 LGHDT, CDR2 YNNKEL (reference sequence). The CDR3 sequence: CASRKTGELFF. In DNA form, the CDR3 reads TGTGCCAGCAGGAAGACCGGGGAGCTGTTTTTT.

This clonotype was seen more than once but under ten times. The genes are TRBV6-1 and TRBJ2-6; no clear D. CDR1 and CDR2 from the germline V gene are MNHNS and SASEGT. V was trimmed by 6 bases and J by 0 bases, leaving 6 bases between them. The CDR3 has 14 amino acids. The CDR3 reads CASRPPSGANVLTF. Written as DNA, the CDR3 is TGTGCCAGCAGACCGCCCTCTGGGGCCAACGTCCTGACTTTC.

This clonotype was found a few times. This rearrangement joins TRBV4-3 to TRBJ2-5, with 10 bases fitting TRBD1. Germline CDR1 reads LGHNA; CDR2 reads YSLEER. This CDR3 has 15 residues. Unmatched junction bases numbered 7, after V lost 4 bases and J lost 5 bases. The CDR3 loop is CASSRRDRGEETQYF. The CDR3 bases are TGCGCCAGCAGCCGCCGGGACAGGGGTGAGGAGACCCAGTACTTC.

This clonotype was observed many times. V usage is TRBV5-1 and J usage is TRBJ1-2, with D tentatively TRBD1 (5 bases). The CDR3 has 15 amino acids. With 4 bases removed from V and 5 bases from J, the gap between germline ends came to 18 bases. Germline CDR1 is SGHRS and CDR2 is YFSETQ. The CDR3 reads CASSADSARTYGYTF. The DNA of the CDR3 is TGCGCCAGCAGCGCCGACAGCGCCCGAACTTATGGCTACACCTTC.

The genes are TRBV6-5 and TRBJ2-2, with D uncertain. The CDR3 contains 12 residues. CDR1 MNHEY and CDR2 SVGAGI come from the germline V gene. Trimming cost V 7 bases and J 2 bases, with 5 bases left between them. In DNA, the CDR3 is TGTGCCAGCACTAAAAACACCGGGGAGCTGTTTTTT. Translation: CASTKNTGELFF.

The CDR3 here is CATDRVLSYEQYF. As DNA, the CDR3 is TGTGCCACCGACAGGGTCCTCTCCTACGAGCAGTACTTC. The genes are TRBV2 and TRBJ2-7, with TRBD1 matching 7 bases. Trimming cost V 10 bases and J 0 bases; bases outside gene matches: 6. Germline V gene lookup returns CDR1 SNHLY and CDR2 FYNNEI. This CDR3 has 13 amino acids.

This clonotype was counted between two and nine times. The rearrangement links TRBV13 to TRBJ2-3; 10 positions match TRBD1. The CDR3 contains 16 residues. The junction had 3 bases not matched to a gene; V was cut back by 2 bases and J by 1 base. From germline, CDR1 is PRHDT and CDR2 FYEKMQ (reference sequence). The CDR3 loop is CASSLYGTGGTDTQYF. The CDR3 nucleotides are TGTGCCAGCAGCTTATACGGGACAGGGGGCACAGATACGCAGTATTTT. The full variable domain, rest sourced from reference TRBV13 and TRBJ2-3, is AAGVIQSPRHLIKEKRETATLKCYPIPRHDTVYWYQQGPGQDPQFLISFYEKMQSDKGSIPDRFSAQQFSDYHSELNMSSLELGDSALYFCASSLYGTGGTDTQYFGPGTRLTVL.